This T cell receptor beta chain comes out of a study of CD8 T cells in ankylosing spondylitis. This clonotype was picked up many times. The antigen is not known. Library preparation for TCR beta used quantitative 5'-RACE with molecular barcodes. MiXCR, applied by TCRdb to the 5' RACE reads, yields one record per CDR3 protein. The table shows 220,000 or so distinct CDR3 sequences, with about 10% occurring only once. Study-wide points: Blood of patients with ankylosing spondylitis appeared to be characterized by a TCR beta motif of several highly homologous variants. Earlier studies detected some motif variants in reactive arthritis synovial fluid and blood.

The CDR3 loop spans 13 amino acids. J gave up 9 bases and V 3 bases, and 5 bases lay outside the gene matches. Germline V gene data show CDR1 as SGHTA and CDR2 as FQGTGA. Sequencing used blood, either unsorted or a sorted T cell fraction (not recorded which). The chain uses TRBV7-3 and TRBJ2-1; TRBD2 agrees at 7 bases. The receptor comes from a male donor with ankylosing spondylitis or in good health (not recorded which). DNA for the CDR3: TGTGCCAGCAGCTTTGCAGGGAGGGTTGAGCAGTTCTTC. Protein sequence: CASSFAGRVEQFF. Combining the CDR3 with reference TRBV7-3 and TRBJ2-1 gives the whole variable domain GAGVSQTPSNKVTEKGKYVELRCDPISGHTALYWYRQSLGQGPEFLIYFQGTGAADDSGLPNDRFFAVRPEGSVSTLKIQRTERGDSAVYLCASSFAGRVEQFFGPGTRLTVL.